The entry below describes one T cell receptor (beta chain). Its antigen is currently unknown. The sample belongs to a study of T cell repertoires in cytomegalovirus infection. Study context: Public signatures in TCR beta pointed to CMV infection and matching HLA type.

This CDR3 contains 12 residues. Germline values: CDR1 MGHRA, CDR2 YSYEKL. Trimming cost V 1 base and J 14 bases, with 12 bases left between them. Overall study findings and caveats: Frequencies of public TCR beta families were cumulated, and this identified carriers of CMV plus the relevant HLA. Dominant in the ex vivo response were TCR beta clonotypes restricted by HLA-C and specific for CMV.

TCRdb re-called the reads with MiXCR, one entry per CDR3 protein. The sample comprises around 630,000 distinct CDR3 sequences, 24% of which are singletons, and 6.5% to 10% rests with the top ten. The chain joins TRBV4-1 to TRBJ2-1; either TRBD1 or TRBD2 may supply D (6 bases each). Sequencing was done on a sample of CD8+ T cells from PBMCs. This TCR was sampled from a human donor in good health (CMV status not recorded). Some clones in this sample may be carry-over from other donors' samples. CDR3 DNA sequence: TGCGCCAGCAGCCAAGCGGGGGCCGAGAAGTTCTTC. The encoded protein is CASSQAGAEKFF.